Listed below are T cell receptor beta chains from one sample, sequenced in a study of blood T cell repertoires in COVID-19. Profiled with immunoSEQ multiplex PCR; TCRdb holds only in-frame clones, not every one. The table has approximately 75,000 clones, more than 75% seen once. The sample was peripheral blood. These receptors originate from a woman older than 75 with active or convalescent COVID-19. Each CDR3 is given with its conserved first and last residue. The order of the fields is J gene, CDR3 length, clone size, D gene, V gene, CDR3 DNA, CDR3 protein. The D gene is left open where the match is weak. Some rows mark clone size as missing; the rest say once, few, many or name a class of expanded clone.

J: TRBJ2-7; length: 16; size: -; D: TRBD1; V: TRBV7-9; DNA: TGTGCCAGCAGCTGGCGATGGGGACAGGACACCTACGAGCAGTACTTC; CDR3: CASSWRWGQDTYEQYF
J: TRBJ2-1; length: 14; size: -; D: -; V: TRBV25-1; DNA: TGTGCCAGCAGTGGCGCAGGTTCATACAATGAGCAGTTCTTC; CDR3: CASSGAGSYNEQFF
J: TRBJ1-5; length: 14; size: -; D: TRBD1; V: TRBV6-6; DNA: TGTGCCAGCAGAGCACAGGGGAGCAATCAGCCCCAGCATTTT; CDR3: CASRAQGSNQPQHF
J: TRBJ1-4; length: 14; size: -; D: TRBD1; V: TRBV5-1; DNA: TGCGCCAGCAGCTTTCAGGGGGCAGGTGAAAAACTGTTTTTT; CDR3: CASSFQGAGEKLFF
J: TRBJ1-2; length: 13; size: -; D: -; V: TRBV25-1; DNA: TGTGCCAGCAGCCACGGGGAAGACCATGGCTACACCTTC; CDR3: CASSHGEDHGYTF
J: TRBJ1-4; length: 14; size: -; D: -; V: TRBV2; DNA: TGTGCCAGCAGTGTCCCGAGGACTAATGAAAAACTGTTTTTT; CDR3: CASSVPRTNEKLFF
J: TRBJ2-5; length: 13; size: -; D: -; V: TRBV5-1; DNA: TGCGCCAGCAGCTTGGACAGGGAAGAGACCCAGTACTTC; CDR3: CASSLDREETQYF
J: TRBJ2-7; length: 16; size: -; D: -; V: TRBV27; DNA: TGTGCCAGCAGTTTCCTTGGTGGGGGCGACGGGATCGAGCAGTACTTC; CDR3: CASSFLGGGDGIEQYF
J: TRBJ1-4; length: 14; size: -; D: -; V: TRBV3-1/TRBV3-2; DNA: TGTGCCAGCAGCCAAGGCCGGCAGGGCGAAAAACTGTTTTTT; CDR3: CASSQGRQGEKLFF
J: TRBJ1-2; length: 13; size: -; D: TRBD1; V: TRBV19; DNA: TGTGCCAGTAGTATCGGGACAGGGGATGGCTACACCTTC; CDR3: CASSIGTGDGYTF
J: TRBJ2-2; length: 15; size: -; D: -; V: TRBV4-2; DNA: TGTGCCAGCAGCCAAGGGCTAGTACCCGCCGAGGGGCTGTTTTTT; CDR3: CASSQGLVPAEGLFF
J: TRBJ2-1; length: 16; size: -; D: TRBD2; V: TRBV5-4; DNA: TGTGCCAGCAGCCTGGCGGGGCGGGGGGGCCAGGATGAGCAGTTCTTC; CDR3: CASSLAGRGGQDEQFF
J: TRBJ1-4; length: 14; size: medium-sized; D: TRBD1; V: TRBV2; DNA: TGTGCCAGCTACAAGGACAGGGCGAATGAAAAACTGTTTTTT; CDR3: CASYKDRANEKLFF
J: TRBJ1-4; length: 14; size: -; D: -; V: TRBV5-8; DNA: TGTGCCAGCAGCTTGGCGGCTGGAGGTGAAAAACTGTTTTTT; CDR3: CASSLAAGGEKLFF
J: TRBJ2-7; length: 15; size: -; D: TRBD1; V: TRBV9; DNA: TGTGCCAGCAGCGTAGGACAGGGCACCTCCTACGAGCAGTACTTC; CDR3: CASSVGQGTSYEQYF
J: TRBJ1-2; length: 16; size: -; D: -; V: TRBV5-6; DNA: TGTGCCAGCAGCTTCAGGGACTCGGATTACCTGTATGGCTACACCTTC; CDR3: CASSFRDSDYLYGYTF
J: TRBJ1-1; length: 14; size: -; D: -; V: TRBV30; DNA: TGTGCCTGGAGTGTACAGGCGGCGAGCACTGAAGCTTTCTTT; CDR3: CAWSVQAASTEAFF
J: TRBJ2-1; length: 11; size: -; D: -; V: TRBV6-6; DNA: TGTGCCAGCAAGGGGGGGAGTGAGCAGTTCTTC; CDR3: CASKGGSEQFF
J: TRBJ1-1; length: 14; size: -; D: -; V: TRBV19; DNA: TGTGCCAGTAGTATAGGTTTTTCTAACACTGAAGCTTTCTTT; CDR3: CASSIGFSNTEAFF
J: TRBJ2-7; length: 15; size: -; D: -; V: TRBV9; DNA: TGTGCCAGCAGCCCAAGGGCGGGGCAGGGCTACGAGCAGTACTTC; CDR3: CASSPRAGQGYEQYF
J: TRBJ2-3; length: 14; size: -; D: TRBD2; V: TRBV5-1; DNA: TGCGCCAGCCATAGCGGGGTAGGGACAGATACGCAGTATTTT; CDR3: CASHSGVGTDTQYF
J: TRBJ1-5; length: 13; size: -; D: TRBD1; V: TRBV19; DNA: TGTGCCACCTGGGACAGGGAAAATCAGCCCCAGCATTTT; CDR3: CATWDRENQPQHF
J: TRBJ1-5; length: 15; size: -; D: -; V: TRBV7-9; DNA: TGTGCCAGCAGCTTAGGAGGGGGTAGCAATCAGCCCCAGCATTTT; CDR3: CASSLGGGSNQPQHF
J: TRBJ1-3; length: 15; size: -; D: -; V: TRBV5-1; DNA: TGCGCCAGCAGCCCGGAGGGGACGGCTGGAAACACCATATATTTT; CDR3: CASSPEGTAGNTIYF
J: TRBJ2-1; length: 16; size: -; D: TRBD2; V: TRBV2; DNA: TGTGCCAGCACCTCTAGCGGGGGGGCGTCCTACAATGAGCAGTTCTTC; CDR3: CASTSSGGASYNEQFF
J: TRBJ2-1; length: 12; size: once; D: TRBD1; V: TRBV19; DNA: TGTGCCAGTAGTCGACAGGGGGGTGAGCAGTTCTTC; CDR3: CASSRQGGEQFF
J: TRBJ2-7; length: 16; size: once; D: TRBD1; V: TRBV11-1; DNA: TGTGCCAGCAGCACGGGGCCCGGGACAGCGGCCTACGAGCAGTACTTC; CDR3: CASSTGPGTAAYEQYF
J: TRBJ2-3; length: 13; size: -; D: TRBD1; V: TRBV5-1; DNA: TGCGCCAGCAGCAGGGGACAGGCAGATACGCAGTATTTT; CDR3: CASSRGQADTQYF
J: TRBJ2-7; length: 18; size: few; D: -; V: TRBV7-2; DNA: TGTGCCAGCAGCTTATTTAGAGGGATAGCGTGGAGCTCCTACGAGCAGTACTTC; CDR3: CASSLFRGIAWSSYEQYF
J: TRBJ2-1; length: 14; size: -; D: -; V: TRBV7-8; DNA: TGTGCCAGCGCCGGGGGAGGAGGTGGCGATGAGCAGTTCTTC; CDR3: CASAGGGGGDEQFF
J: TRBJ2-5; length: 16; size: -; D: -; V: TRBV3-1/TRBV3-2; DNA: TGTGCCAGCACACCCCTTATGTCGGGGGGCAAAGAGACCCAGTACTTC; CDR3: CASTPLMSGGKETQYF
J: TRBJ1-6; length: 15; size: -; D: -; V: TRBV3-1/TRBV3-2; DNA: TGTGCCAGCAGCCCCCCCCTGGCGGGGGTATCACCCCTCCACTTT; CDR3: CASSPPLAGVSPLHF
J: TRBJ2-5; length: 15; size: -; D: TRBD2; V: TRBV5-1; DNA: TGCGCCAGCAGCTGGGGGACTAGCGGAGGAGAGACCCAGTACTTC; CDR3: CASSWGTSGGETQYF
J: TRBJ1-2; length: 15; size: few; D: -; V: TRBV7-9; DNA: TGTGCCAGCAGCTTAGAGGTTGCGGTTAACTATGGCTACACCTTC; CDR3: CASSLEVAVNYGYTF
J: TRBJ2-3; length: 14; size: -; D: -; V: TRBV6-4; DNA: TGTGCCAGCAGTGAGTCTCAGGGTTTTGATACGCAGTATTTT; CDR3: CASSESQGFDTQYF
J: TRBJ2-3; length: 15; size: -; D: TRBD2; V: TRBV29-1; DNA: TGCAGCGTTGAAGGGGACGGGACTAGGACAGATACGCAGTATTTT; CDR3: CSVEGDGTRTDTQYF
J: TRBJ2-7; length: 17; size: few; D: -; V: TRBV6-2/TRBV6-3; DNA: TGTGCCAGCAGCTCCCGGGTCACGGGGGACCACCTCTACGAGCAGTACTTC; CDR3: CASSSRVTGDHLYEQYF
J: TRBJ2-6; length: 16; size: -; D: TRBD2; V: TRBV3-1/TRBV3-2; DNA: TGTGCCGCACGGGGAGGGGCGAGCTCTGGGGCCAACGTCCTGACTTTC; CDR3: CAARGGASSGANVLTF
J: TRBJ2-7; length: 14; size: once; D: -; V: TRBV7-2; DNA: TGTGCCAGCAGCTTGAGGGGGAGCAATCACGAGCAGTACTTC; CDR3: CASSLRGSNHEQYF
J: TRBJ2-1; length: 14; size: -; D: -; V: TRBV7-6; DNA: TGTGCCAGCAGCTTGCAGGGGCCTTACAATGAGCAGTTCTTC; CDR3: CASSLQGPYNEQFF
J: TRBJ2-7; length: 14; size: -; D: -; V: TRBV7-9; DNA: TGTGCCAGCAGCTTCGGCAGGGAAAATTCCGAGCAGTACTTC; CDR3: CASSFGRENSEQYF
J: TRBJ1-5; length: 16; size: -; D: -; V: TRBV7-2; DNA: TGTGCCAGCAGCCTCAATGCGGGGGCGGAACGTCAGCCCCAGCATTTT; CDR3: CASSLNAGAERQPQHF
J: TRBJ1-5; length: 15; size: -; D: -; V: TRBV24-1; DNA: TGTGCCACCAGTGATTCGGGGACAAGCAATCAGCCCCAGCATTTT; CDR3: CATSDSGTSNQPQHF
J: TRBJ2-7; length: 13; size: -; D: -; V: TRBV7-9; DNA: TGTGCCAGCAGCCCCTGGGACACCTACGAGCAGTACTTC; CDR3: CASSPWDTYEQYF
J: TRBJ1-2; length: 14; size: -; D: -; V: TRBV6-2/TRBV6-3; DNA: TGTGCCAGCAGTTACGTGTACCTGCGGGATGGCTACACCTTC; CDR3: CASSYVYLRDGYTF
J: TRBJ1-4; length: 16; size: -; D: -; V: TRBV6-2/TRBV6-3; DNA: TGTGCCAGCAGTTACTCTTCGGGTGGAGGATTTGAAAAACTGTTTTTT; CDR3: CASSYSSGGGFEKLFF